These T cell receptor beta chains were read from a single sample in a study of CD8 T cells in ankylosing spondylitis. TCRdb redid the calling of the 5' RACE reads with MiXCR, one entry per CDR3 protein. The repertoire has some 140,000 distinct CDR3 sequences, about 7.3% of them found once; the top ten carry around an eighth. The specimen sequenced was blood, either unsorted or a sorted T cell fraction (not recorded which). The receptors were gathered from a female donor with ankylosing spondylitis or in good health (not recorded which). Each CDR3 is given with its conserved first and last residue. The order of the fields is D gene, V gene, clone size, J gene, CDR3 protein, CDR3 DNA. The D gene is left open where the match is weak. Expanded clones are given a class, and other clones once, few, many or no size at all.

>-|TRBV20-1|few|TRBJ2-1
CSAPGGASSYNEQFF
TGCAGTGCTCCAGGGGGGGCTAGCTCCTACAATGAGCAGTTCTTC
>TRBD1|TRBV25-1|-|TRBJ1-5
CASSNPGQGFGPQHF
TGTGCCAGCTCCAACCCGGGACAGGGGTTTGGGCCCCAGCATTTT
>TRBD1|TRBV15|-|TRBJ1-5
CATSRVGTGGSSNRPQHF
TGTGCCACCAGCAGAGTCGGGACAGGGGGTAGCAGCAATCGGCCCCAGCATTTT
>TRBD1|TRBV6-1|-|TRBJ1-6
CASTRDRGLSPLHF
TGTGCCAGCACCCGGGACAGGGGTCTCTCACCCCTCCACTTT
>TRBD1|TRBV15|many|TRBJ2-1
CATSPGGGQTGIINNEQFF
TGTGCCACCAGCCCCGGAGGAGGTCAGACAGGGATTATAAACAATGAGCAGTTCTTC
>TRBD1|TRBV2|-|TRBJ2-3
CASSLYGTDTDTQYF
TGTGCCAGCAGTCTTTACGGGACAGACACAGATACGCAGTATTTT
>-|TRBV3-1|-|TRBJ1-5
CACTQDLGGAGNQPQHF
TGTGCCTGCACCCAAGATCTCGGGGGGGCAGGCAATCAGCCCCAGCATTTT
>-|TRBV12-3/TRBV12-4|few|TRBJ2-2
CASSIFAPGELFF
TGTGCCAGCAGTATATTTGCACCCGGGGAGCTGTTTTTT
>-|TRBV11-2|-|TRBJ2-2
CASSSWDGGTGELFF
TGTGCCAGCAGCTCCTGGGATGGGGGGACCGGGGAGCTGTTTTTT
>TRBD2|TRBV4-3|many|TRBJ2-5
CASSFGLEETQYF
TGCGCCAGCAGCTTTGGACTAGAAGAGACCCAGTACTTC
>-|TRBV9|many|TRBJ1-1
CASSVAPTGTNTEAFF
TGTGCCAGCAGCGTAGCCCCAACGGGCACGAACACTGAAGCTTTCTTT